Listed here are 17 T cell receptor beta chains from one sample, sequenced in a study of spatial heterogeneity in lung cancer. Time point described: blood at routine non-recurrence follow-up after resection. Extraction of whole RNA from tumor, nontumor lung or frozen PBMC preceded unsorted sequencing. TCRdb re-analysed the 5' RACE reads in MiXCR, keeping a single row per CDR3 protein. There are about 52,000 distinct CDR3 sequences in the sample; 7.4% occur only once, and approximately 35% lies in the top ten. This sample comprised PBMCs, obtained at follow-up. The receptors here all came from a female donor with early-stage non-small cell lung cancer.

This clonotype was detected only a few times. V and J are TRBV20-1 and TRBJ1-5; possibly TRBD1 for D (5 bases). Trimming removed 4 bases at V and 8 bases at J, with 18 bases between. Germline V gene sequence: CDR1 DFQATT, CDR2 SNEGSKA (reference sequence). CDR3 length equals 14 residues. The CDR3 bases are TGCAGTGCTACTGAGGCCCAGGGAGGAGAGCCCCAGCATTTT. As protein: CSATEAQGGEPQHF.

V and J are TRBV20-1 and TRBJ1-5, with D possibly matching TRBD1 (6 bases). This CDR3 contains 14 residues. V was clipped by 6 bases and J by 0 bases, with 12 bases between them. Germline CDR1 and CDR2: DFQATT and SNEGSKA (reference sequence). DNA for the CDR3: TGCAGTGCACAGGGATTTTATAGCAATCAGCCCCAGCATTTT. This translates into CSAQGFYSNQPQHF.

This clonotype has ten or more counts. The chain links TRBV5-1 to TRBJ2-5; 8 nucleotides agree with TRBD2. This CDR3 comprises 14 residues. The V segment lost 4 bases and the J segment 6 bases; nucleotides outside the gene matches: 8. Germline V gene lookup returns CDR1 SGHRS and CDR2 YFSETQ. Written as DNA, the CDR3 is TGCGCCAGCAGCGAAAGCGGGGGTAGGAAGACCCAGTACTTC. Its translation is CASSESGGRKTQYF.

The genes are TRBV27 and TRBJ2-5; a weak D match, TRBD1 (6 bases). V shed 7 bases and J shed 0 bases, with 12 bases lying between them. The germline V gene has CDR1 MNHEY and CDR2 SMNVEV (reference sequence). The CDR3 spans 14 residues. The CDR3, as DNA: TGTGCCAGCACTCCTGACAGGTACCAAGAGACCCAGTACTTC. Residues: CASTPDRYQETQYF.

The chain is built from TRBV6-1 and TRBJ2-5; D gene unclear. This CDR3 is 10 amino acids long. V was shortened by 4 bases and J by 4 bases, with 1 base between the two germline ends. In germline, CDR1 is MNHNS, CDR2 SASEGT. CDR3 region: CASSVETQYF. The CDR3 DNA sequence: TGTGCCAGCAGTGTAGAGACCCAGTACTTC.

This clonotype was seen ten or more times. The V and J genes are TRBV3-1 and TRBJ2-7, with 10 bases identical to TRBD1. With 3 bases clipped from V and 2 bases from J, the junction kept 16 bases outside the gene matches. CDR1 and CDR2 from the germline V gene are LGHDT and YNNKEL (reference sequence). CDR3 length: 19 amino acids. The CDR3 coding sequence is TGTGCCAGCAGCCAGGCCGGAGGGACAGGGGCGATAAGCACCTACGAGCAGTACTTC. As protein: CASSQAGGTGAISTYEQYF.

This clonotype came up many times. This chain uses TRBV3-1 with TRBJ2-1; D remains ambiguous. Germline loops: CDR1 LGHDT, CDR2 YNNKEL (reference sequence). Trimming took 2 bases from V and 6 from J, leaving 5 bases between them. This CDR3 has 12 residues. CDR3 in DNA: TGTGCCAGCAGCCAATCGGGCAATGAGCAGTTCTTC. Its translation is CASSQSGNEQFF.

This clonotype showed up just a few times. The chain has TRBV12-3 or TRBV12-4 and TRBJ1-2, with D possibly being TRBD1 (5 bases). Trimming stripped 3 bases from V and 7 bases from J, with 6 bases between. CDR3 length equals 11 residues. The CDR3 DNA sequence: TGTGCCAGCAGTTTCGGGGGTGGCTACACCTTC. Translation gives CASSFGGGYTF.

This clonotype came up a few times. V is TRBV20-1 and J is TRBJ2-1, with 9 bases aligning to TRBD2. V lost 1 base and J lost 5; bases outside the gene matches: 6. Germline CDR1 and CDR2: DFQATT and SNEGSKA (reference sequence). CDR3 size: 15 residues. CDR3 sequence reads: CSARVSSGVNNEQFF. The CDR3 DNA is TGCAGTGCTAGAGTATCTAGCGGGGTTAACAATGAGCAGTTCTTC.

This clonotype was counted between two and nine times. This sequence joins TRBV5-1 and TRBJ1-2; no clear D gene. The CDR3 sequence is 14 residues long. The germline CDR1 and CDR2 sequences are SGHRS and YFSETQ. Trimming pared 0 bases from V and 1 base from J, leaving 7 bases between. CDR3: CASSLGTDNYGYTF. The CDR3 DNA is TGCGCCAGCAGCTTGGGGACGGATAACTATGGCTACACCTTC.

This clonotype was seen repeatedly, ten times or more. This rearrangement joins TRBV19 to TRBJ2-7; TRBD1 agrees at 12 bases. The germline gives CDR1 LNHDA, CDR2 SQIVND (reference sequence). The CDR3 runs to 16 residues. V lost 4 bases to trimming and J lost 1 base; unmatched junction nucleotides: 5. CDR3 coding DNA: TGTGCCAGTAGTAGCCGGGACAGGGGGCCTTCCTACGAGCAGTACTTC. Its translation: CASSSRDRGPSYEQYF.

The chain recombines TRBV18 with TRBJ1-4; 8 bases match TRBD1. Germline loops: CDR1 KGHSH, CDR2 LQKENI. After removal of 3 bases from V and 10 bases from J, the junction contained 13 bases not matched to a gene. The CDR3 runs to 16 residues. The CDR3 DNA reads TGTGCCAGCTCACCCCAGGGGGCCGCAACTGGAGGAAAACTGTTTTTT. This encodes CASSPQGAATGGKLFF.

This clonotype was counted many times. The V gene is TRBV20-1, the J gene TRBJ2-3, with a tentative D call TRBD2 (5 bases). Germline loops: CDR1 DFQATT, CDR2 SNEGSKA (reference sequence). V was clipped by 2 bases and J by 6 bases, with 9 bases between them. The CDR3 has 12 residues. CDR3 amino acids: CSARILVDTQYF. For the CDR3, the DNA is TGCAGTGCTAGAATACTAGTGGATACGCAGTATTTT.

This clonotype was seen at least ten times. The chain has TRBV5-5 and TRBJ2-5; a weak D match, TRBD2 (6 bases). Trimming removed 4 bases at V and 1 base at J, with 14 bases between. The CDR3 runs to 15 residues. Germline CDR1 SGHKS, CDR2 YYEKEE (reference sequence). CDR3 DNA sequence: TGTGCCAGCAGCCCTCCCCCCGGGGGCCAAGAGACCCAGTACTTC. Its protein product is CASSPPPGGQETQYF.

This clonotype came up a few times. The chain recombines TRBV5-1 with TRBJ2-3; the match to TRBD2 covers 10 bases. V shed 7 bases and J 6 bases; nucleotides not matched to a gene: 11. The CDR3 has 15 residues. Germline CDR1 reads SGHRS; CDR2 reads YFSETQ. The CDR3 DNA follows: TGCGCCAGCTCCTACTCCGGGACTAGCGATGATACGCAGTATTTT. Encoded protein: CASSYSGTSDDTQYF.

This clonotype was observed many times. The J gene is TRBJ1-1, the V gene TRBV28, with TRBD1 identical over 9 bases. The germline V gene has CDR1 MDHEN and CDR2 SYDVKM. The CDR3 covers 12 residues. The V gene end was trimmed by 5 bases and the J gene end by 10 bases; junction bases not matched to a gene: 5. Here the CDR3 DNA reads TGTGCCAGCAGTCTCAGACAGGGGGTAGCTTTCTTT. Encoded protein: CASSLRQGVAFF.

This clonotype appeared many times. The chain joins TRBV6-2 or TRBV6-3 to TRBJ2-1, with no clear D. Per germline, CDR1 MNHEY and CDR2 SVGEGT. Trimming left V 4 bases short and J 4 bases short, with 8 bases between. This CDR3 is built from 13 residues. CDR3 sequence (DNA): TGTGCCAGCAGTTCCTTGACTTACAATGAGCAGTTCTTC. Its translation: CASSSLTYNEQFF.